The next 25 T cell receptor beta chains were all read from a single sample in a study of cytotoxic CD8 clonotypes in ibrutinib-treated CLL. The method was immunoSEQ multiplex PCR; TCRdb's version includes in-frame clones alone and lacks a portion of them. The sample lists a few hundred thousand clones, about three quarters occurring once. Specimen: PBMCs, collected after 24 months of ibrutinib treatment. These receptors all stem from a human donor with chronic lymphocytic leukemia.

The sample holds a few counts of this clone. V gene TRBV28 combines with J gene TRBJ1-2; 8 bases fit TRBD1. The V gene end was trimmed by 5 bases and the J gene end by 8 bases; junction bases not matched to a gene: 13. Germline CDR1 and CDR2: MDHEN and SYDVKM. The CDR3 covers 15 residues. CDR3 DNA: TGTGCCAGCAGTGCCTCCGGGACAGGCCAATCGGGCTACACCTTC. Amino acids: CASSASGTGQSGYTF.

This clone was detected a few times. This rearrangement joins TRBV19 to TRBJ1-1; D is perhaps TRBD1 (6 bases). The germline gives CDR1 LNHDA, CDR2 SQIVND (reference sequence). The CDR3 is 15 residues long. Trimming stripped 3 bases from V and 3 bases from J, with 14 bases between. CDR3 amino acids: CASSMHTGFDTEAFF. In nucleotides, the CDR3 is TGTGCCAGTAGTATGCATACAGGGTTCGACACTGAAGCTTTCTTT.

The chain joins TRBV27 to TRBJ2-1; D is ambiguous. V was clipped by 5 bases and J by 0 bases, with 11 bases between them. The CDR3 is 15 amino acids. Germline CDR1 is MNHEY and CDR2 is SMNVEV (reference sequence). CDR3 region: CASSSITSSYNEQFF. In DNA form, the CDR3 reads TGTGCCAGCAGTAGTATAACGAGCTCCTACAATGAGCAGTTCTTC.

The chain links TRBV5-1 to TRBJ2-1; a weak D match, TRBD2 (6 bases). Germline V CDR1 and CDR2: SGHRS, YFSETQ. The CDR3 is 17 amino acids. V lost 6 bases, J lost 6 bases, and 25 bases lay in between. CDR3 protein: CASKILFETQEGNEQFF. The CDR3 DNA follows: TGCGCCAGCAAGATCTTGTTCGAGACGCAGGAGGGCAATGAGCAGTTCTTC.

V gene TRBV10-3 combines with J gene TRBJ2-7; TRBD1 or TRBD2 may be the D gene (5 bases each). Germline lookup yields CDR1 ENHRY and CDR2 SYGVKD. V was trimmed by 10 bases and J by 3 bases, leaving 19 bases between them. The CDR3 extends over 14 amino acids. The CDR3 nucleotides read TGTGCCACTTCACCACCGGGACCCCTCTACGAGCAGTACTTC. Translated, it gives CATSPPGPLYEQYF.

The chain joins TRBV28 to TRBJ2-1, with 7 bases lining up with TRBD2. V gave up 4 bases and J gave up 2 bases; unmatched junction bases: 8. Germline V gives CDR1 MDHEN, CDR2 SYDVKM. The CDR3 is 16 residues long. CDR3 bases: TGTGCCAGCAGTTCCCCCCAAAGCGGGACCTACAATGAGCAGTTCTTC. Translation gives CASSSPQSGTYNEQFF.

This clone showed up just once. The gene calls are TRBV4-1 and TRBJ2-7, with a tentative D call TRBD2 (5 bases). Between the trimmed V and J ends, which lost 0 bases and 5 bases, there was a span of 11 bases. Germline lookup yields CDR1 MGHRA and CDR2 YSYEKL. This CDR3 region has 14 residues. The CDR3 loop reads CASSQERAQDEQYF. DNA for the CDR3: TGCGCCAGCAGCCAAGAGAGGGCTCAAGACGAGCAGTACTTC.

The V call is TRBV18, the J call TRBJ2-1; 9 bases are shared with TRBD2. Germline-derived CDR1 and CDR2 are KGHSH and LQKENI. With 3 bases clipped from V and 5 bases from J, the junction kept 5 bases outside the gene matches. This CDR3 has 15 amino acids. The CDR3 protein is CASSPLAGSDNEQFF. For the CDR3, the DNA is TGTGCCAGCTCACCCCTAGCGGGAAGCGACAATGAGCAGTTCTTC.

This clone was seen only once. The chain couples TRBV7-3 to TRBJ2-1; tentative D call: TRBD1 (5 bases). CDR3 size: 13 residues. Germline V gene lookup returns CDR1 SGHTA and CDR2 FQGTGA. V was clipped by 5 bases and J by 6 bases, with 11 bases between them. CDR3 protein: CASSPRGSNEQFF. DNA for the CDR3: TGTGCCAGCAGCCCTAGGGGATCCAATGAGCAGTTCTTC.

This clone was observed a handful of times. CDR3 sequence: CASTLDRGSGTQYF. DNA of the CDR3: TGTGCCAGCACTCTTGACAGGGGGTCAGGGACCCAGTACTTC. V gene TRBV5-5 combines with J gene TRBJ2-5, with 9 nucleotides matching TRBD1. The CDR3 sequence is 14 residues long. Germline V gene data show CDR1 as SGHKS and CDR2 as YYEKEE (reference sequence). J was trimmed by 7 bases and V by 6 bases; bases with no gene match: 10.

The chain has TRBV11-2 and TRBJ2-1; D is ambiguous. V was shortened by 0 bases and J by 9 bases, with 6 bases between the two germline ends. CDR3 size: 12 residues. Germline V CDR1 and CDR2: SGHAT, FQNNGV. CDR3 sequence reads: CASSLEWGEQFF. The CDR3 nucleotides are TGTGCCAGCAGCTTAGAGTGGGGTGAGCAGTTCTTC.

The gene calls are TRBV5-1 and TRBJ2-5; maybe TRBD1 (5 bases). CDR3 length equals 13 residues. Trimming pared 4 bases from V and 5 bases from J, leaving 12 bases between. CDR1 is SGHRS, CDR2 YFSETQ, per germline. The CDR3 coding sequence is TGCGCCAGCAGCCCCGGACCAGGGGAGACCCAGTACTTC. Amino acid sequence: CASSPGPGETQYF.

This chain's CDR3 is CASSLSRPSYEQYF. CDR3 DNA sequence: TGTGCCAGCAGTTTATCGCGTCCATCCTACGAGCAGTACTTC. The chain couples TRBV27 to TRBJ2-7; no clear D. This CDR3 region has 14 residues. From germline, CDR1 is MNHEY and CDR2 SMNVEV (reference sequence). V was cut by 0 bases and J by 1 base, with 7 bases left in between.

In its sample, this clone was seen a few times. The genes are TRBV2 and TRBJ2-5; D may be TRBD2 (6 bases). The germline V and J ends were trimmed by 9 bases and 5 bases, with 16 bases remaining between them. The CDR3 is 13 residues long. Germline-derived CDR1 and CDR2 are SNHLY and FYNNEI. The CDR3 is CARSRGAGETQYF. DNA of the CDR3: TGTGCCAGGTCGAGAGGGGCGGGGGAGACCCAGTACTTC. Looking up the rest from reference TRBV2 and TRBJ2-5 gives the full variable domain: EPEVTQTPSHQVTQMGQEVILRCVPISNHLYFYWYRQILGQKVEFLVSFYNNEISEKSEIFDDQFSVERPDGSNFTLKIRSTKLEDSAMYFCARSRGAGETQYFGPGTRLLVL.

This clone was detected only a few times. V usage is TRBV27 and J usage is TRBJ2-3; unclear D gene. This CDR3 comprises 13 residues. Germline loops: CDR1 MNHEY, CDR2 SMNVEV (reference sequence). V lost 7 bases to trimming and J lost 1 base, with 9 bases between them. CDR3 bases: TGTGCCAGCAACAACTATGGCACAGATACGCAGTATTTT. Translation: CASNNYGTDTQYF.

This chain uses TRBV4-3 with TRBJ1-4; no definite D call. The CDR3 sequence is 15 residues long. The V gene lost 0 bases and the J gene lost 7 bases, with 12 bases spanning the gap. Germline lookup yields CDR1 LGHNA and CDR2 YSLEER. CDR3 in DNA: TGCGCCAGCAGCCAAGATGGAGGTGGAGGTGAAAAACTGTTTTTT. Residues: CASSQDGGGGEKLFF.

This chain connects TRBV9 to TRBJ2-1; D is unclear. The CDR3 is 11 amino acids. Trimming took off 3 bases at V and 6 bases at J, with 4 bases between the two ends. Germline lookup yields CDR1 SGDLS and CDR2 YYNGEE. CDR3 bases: TGTGCCAGCAGCGCTAGCAATGAGCAGTTCTTC. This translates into CASSASNEQFF.

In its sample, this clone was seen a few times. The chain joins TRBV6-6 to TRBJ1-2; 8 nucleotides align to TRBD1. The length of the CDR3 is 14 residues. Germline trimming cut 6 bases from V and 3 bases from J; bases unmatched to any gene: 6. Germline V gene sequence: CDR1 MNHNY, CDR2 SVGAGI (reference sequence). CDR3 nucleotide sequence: TGTGCCAGCAGGTCACTGACAGGGGACTATGGCTACACCTTC. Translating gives CASRSLTGDYGYTF.

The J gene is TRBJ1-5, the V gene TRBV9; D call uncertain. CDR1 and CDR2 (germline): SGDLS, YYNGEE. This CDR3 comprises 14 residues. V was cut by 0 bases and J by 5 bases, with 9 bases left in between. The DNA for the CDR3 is TGTGCCAGCAGCGTAGACGCCGAGGATCAGCCCCAGCATTTT. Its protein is CASSVDAEDQPQHF.

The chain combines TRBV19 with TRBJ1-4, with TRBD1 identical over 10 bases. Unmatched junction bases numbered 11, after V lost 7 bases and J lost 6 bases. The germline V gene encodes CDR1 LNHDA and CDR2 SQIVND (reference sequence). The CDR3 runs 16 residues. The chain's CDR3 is CASTDPGQGSHEKLFF. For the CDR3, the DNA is TGTGCCAGTACCGATCCGGGACAGGGGAGCCATGAAAAACTGTTTTTT.

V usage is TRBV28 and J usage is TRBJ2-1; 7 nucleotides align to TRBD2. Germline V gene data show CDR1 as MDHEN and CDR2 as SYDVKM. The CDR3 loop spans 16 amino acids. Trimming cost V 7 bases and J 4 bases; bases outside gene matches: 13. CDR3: CASTLLSGGSYNEQFF. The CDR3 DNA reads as TGTGCCAGCACCCTTCTGTCTGGCGGGAGTTACAATGAGCAGTTCTTC.

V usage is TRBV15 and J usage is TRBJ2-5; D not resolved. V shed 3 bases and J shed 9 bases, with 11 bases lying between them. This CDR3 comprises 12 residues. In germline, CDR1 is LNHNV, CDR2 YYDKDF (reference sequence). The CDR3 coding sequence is TGTGCCACCAGCAGCGACCGGTTGGCCCAGTACTTC. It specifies CATSSDRLAQYF.

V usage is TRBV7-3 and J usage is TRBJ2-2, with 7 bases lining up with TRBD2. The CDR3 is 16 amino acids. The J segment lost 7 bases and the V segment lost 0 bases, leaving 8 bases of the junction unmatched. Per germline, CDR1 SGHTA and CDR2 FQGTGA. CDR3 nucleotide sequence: TGTGCCAGCAGCTTAACTGGCGGGAGAAGGGACGGGGAGCTGTTTTTT. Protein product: CASSLTGGRRDGELFF.

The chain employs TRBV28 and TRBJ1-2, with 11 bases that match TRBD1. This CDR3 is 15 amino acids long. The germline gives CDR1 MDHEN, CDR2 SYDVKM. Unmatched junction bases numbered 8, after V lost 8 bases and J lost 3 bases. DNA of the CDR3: TGTGCCAGCGGGGAAGGACAGGGGGCTGACTATGGCTACACCTTC. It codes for CASGEGQGADYGYTF.

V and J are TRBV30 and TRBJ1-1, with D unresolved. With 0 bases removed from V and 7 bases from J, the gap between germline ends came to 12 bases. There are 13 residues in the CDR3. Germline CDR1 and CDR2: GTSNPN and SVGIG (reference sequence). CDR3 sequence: CAWSVRTWGEAFF. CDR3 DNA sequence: TGTGCCTGGAGTGTACGGACCTGGGGTGAAGCTTTCTTT.